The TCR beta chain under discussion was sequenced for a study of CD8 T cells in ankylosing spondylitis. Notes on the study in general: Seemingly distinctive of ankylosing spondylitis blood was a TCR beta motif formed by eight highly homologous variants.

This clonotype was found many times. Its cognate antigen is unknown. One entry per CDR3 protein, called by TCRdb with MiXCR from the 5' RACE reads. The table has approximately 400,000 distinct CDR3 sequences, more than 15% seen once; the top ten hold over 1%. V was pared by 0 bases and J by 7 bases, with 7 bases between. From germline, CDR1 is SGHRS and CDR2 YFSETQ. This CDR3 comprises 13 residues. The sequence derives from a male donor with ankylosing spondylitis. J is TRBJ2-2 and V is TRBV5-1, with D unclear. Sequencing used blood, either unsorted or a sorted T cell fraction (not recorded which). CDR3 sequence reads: CASSLDFVGELFF. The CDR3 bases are TGCGCCAGCAGCTTGGATTTCGTCGGGGAGCTGTTTTTT. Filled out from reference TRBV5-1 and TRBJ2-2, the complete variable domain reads KAGVTQTPRYLIKTRGQQVTLSCSPISGHRSVSWYQQTPGQGLQFLFEYFSETQRNKGNFPGRFSGRQFSNSRSEMNVSTLELGDSALYLCASSLDFVGELFFGEGSRLTVL.